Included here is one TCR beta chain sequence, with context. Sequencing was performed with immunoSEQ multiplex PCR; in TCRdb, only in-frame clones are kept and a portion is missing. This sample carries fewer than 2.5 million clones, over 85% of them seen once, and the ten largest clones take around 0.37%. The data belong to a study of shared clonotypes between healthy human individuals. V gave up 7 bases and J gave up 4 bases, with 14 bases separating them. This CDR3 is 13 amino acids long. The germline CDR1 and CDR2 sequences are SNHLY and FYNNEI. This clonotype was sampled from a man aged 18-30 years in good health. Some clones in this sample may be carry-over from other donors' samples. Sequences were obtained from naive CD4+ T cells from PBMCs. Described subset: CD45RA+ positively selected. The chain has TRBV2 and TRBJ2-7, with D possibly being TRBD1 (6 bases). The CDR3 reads CASTQTGGYEQYF. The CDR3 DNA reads TGTGCCAGCACCCAGACAGGTGGTTACGAGCAGTACTTC.